These T cell receptor beta chains were read from a single sample in a study of T cell responses to AZD1222 COVID-19 vaccine. Repertoires were generated with immunoSEQ multiplex PCR, while TCRdb's copy carries only in-frame clones and drops some. The table includes 150,000 or so clones, approximately 88% detected once. This specimen consisted of peripheral blood, obtained on day 0 of MenACWY control vaccination. These receptors originate from an adult in good health. Each CDR3 is given with its conserved first and last residue. A D gene is named only where the DNA matches it firmly. Size values are once, few and many counts, or a class for expanded clones, and some rows have none.

>TRBV30|NA|TRBJ1-3|NA|11
CAWTTANTIYF
TGTGCCTGGACCACGGCGAACACCATATATTTT
>TRBV28|NA|TRBJ2-1|NA|14
CASSARVSYNEQFF
TGTGCCAGCAGTGCCCGGGTTTCGTACAATGAGCAGTTCTTC
>TRBV5-1|NA|TRBJ1-5|NA|13
CASSLDAHQPQHF
TGCGCCAGCAGCTTGGACGCCCATCAGCCCCAGCATTTT
>TRBV11-2|TRBD2|TRBJ2-1|NA|13
CASSPSGSAEQFF
TGTGCCAGCAGCCCGAGCGGGAGCGCGGAGCAGTTCTTC
>TRBV9|NA|TRBJ2-7|NA|12
CASSGGDYEQYF
TGTGCCAGCAGCGGGGGCGACTACGAGCAGTACTTC
>TRBV27|NA|TRBJ2-7|NA|14
CASSRAGTYYEQYF
TGTGCCAGCAGTCGGGCTGGGACCTATTACGAGCAGTACTTC
>TRBV7-8|NA|TRBJ1-1|NA|15
CASSFALLGGTEAFF
TGTGCCAGCAGCTTCGCTCTTTTAGGGGGGACTGAAGCTTTCTTT
>TRBV7-9|NA|TRBJ1-2|NA|14
CASSGSLRDHGYTF
TGTGCCAGCAGCGGCAGCTTGAGGGACCATGGCTACACCTTC
>TRBV4-3|NA|TRBJ1-2|few|14
CASSQGAPNYGYTF
TGCGCCAGCAGCCAGGGGGCTCCTAACTATGGCTACACCTTC
>TRBV11-1|TRBD2|TRBJ2-7|NA|15
CASSPTSGDHYEQYF
TGTGCCAGCAGCCCGACTAGCGGGGACCACTACGAGCAGTACTTC
>TRBV2|NA|TRBJ1-1|NA|15
CASSDRAVGNTEAFF
TGTGCCAGCAGTGATCGTGCAGTAGGGAACACTGAAGCTTTCTTT
>TRBV11-3|TRBD1|TRBJ1-1|NA|13
CASSEGTGAEAFF
TGTGCCAGCAGCGAGGGGACAGGGGCTGAAGCTTTCTTT
>TRBV19|NA|TRBJ2-4|once|16
CASSIGVGRTGNIQYF
TGTGCCAGTAGTATAGGGGTAGGGAGGACTGGGAACATTCAGTACTTC
>TRBV5-1|NA|TRBJ2-5|NA|14
CASSFSGGGETQYF
TGCGCCAGCAGCTTCTCAGGAGGGGGGGAGACCCAGTACTTC
>TRBV12-5|NA|TRBJ2-7|NA|14
CASGFSKGRDEQYF
TGTGCTAGTGGTTTCAGTAAGGGGCGTGACGAGCAGTACTTC
>TRBV9|NA|TRBJ2-1|NA|12
CASSVGYNEQFF
TGTGCCAGCAGCGTAGGGTACAATGAGCAGTTCTTC
>TRBV7-6|NA|TRBJ2-5|NA|13
CASSSSEGETQYF
TGTGCCAGCAGCTCCAGCGAAGGGGAGACCCAGTACTTC
>TRBV5-4|NA|TRBJ1-2|NA|13
CASSLGGDPGYTF
TGTGCCAGCAGTCTGGGGGGGGACCCGGGCTACACCTTC
>TRBV28|TRBD1|TRBJ1-1|NA|16
CASSSPRGTGNTEAFF
TGTGCCAGCAGTTCCCCCCGCGGGACAGGTAACACTGAAGCTTTCTTT
>TRBV4-1|NA|TRBJ2-5|NA|14
CASSQEGPAQTQYF
TGCGCCAGCAGCCAAGAGGGACCGGCGCAGACCCAGTACTTC
>TRBV3-1/TRBV3-2|NA|TRBJ1-1|NA|15
CASSQGVGSDTEAFF
TGTGCCAGCAGCCAAGGGGTTGGGAGCGACACTGAAGCTTTCTTT
>TRBV5-1|NA|TRBJ2-7|NA|13
CASSPRRGDEQYF
TGCGCCAGCAGCCCACGGCGGGGTGACGAGCAGTACTTC
>TRBV19|NA|TRBJ2-7|NA|16
CASSTERDTRSYEQYF
TGTGCCAGTAGTACTGAGCGGGACACCCGATCCTACGAGCAGTACTTC
>TRBV5-6|TRBD2|TRBJ2-5|NA|15
CASSKGTSGVETQYF
TGTGCCAGCAGCAAAGGGACTAGCGGGGTGGAGACCCAGTACTTC
>TRBV7-9|NA|TRBJ1-1|NA|13
CASSLVRSTEAFF
TGTGCCAGCAGCTTAGTCCGTTCCACTGAAGCTTTCTTT
>TRBV7-2|NA|TRBJ2-7|once|13
CASSAVRGYEQYF
TGTGCCAGCAGCGCAGTTAGGGGCTACGAGCAGTACTTC
>TRBV6-6|TRBD2|TRBJ2-7|NA|14
CASSQTAGGYEQYF
TGTGCCAGCAGCCAGACAGCGGGGGGATACGAGCAGTACTTC
>TRBV29-1|TRBD1|TRBJ2-1|NA|14
CSVVRDSSYNEQFF
TGCAGCGTGGTCCGGGACAGCTCCTACAATGAGCAGTTCTTC
>TRBV5-1|TRBD1|TRBJ2-3|NA|16
CASSSPLGTATDTQYF
TGCGCCAGCAGCTCACCCTTGGGGACAGCTACAGATACGCAGTATTTT
>TRBV19|NA|TRBJ1-1|NA|15
CASSLGGPGVTEAFF
TGTGCCAGTAGTTTGGGCGGCCCGGGCGTCACTGAAGCTTTCTTT
>TRBV12-3/TRBV12-4|NA|TRBJ1-2|NA|13
CASSHTDIYGYTF
TGTGCCAGCAGTCATACCGACATCTATGGCTACACCTTC
>TRBV29-1|NA|TRBJ2-5|NA|13
CSVARGSQETQYF
TGCAGCGTTGCGCGGGGTTCACAAGAGACCCAGTACTTC
>TRBV11-3|TRBD1|TRBJ1-1|NA|15
CASSSAGGWNTEAFF
TGTGCCAGCAGCTCGGCAGGGGGCTGGAACACTGAAGCTTTCTTT
>TRBV4-3|NA|TRBJ1-5|NA|13
CASSQDTRGDQHF
TGCGCCAGCAGCCAAGATACTCGGGGGGACCAGCATTTT
>TRBV12-1|NA|TRBJ2-2|NA|18
CASSTTGGRDTNTGELFF
TGTGCCAGCAGTACAACCGGCGGGAGGGATACGAACACCGGGGAGCTGTTTTTT
>TRBV7-2|NA|TRBJ1-2|NA|15
CASSLGSQEGHGYTF
TGTGCCAGCAGCTTAGGGTCCCAGGAGGGACATGGCTACACCTTC
>TRBV11-2|NA|TRBJ1-1|NA|13
CASSLGAENEAFF
TGTGCCAGCAGCTTAGGGGCCGAGAATGAAGCTTTCTTT
>TRBV2|TRBD1|TRBJ2-5|NA|13
CASMSGGPETQYF
TGTGCCAGCATGTCAGGGGGCCCAGAGACCCAGTACTTC
>TRBV28|NA|TRBJ2-6|NA|18
CASSSPGRADSGANVLTF
TGTGCCAGCAGTTCCCCGGGACGGGCTGACTCTGGGGCCAACGTCCTGACTTTC
>TRBV11-2|NA|TRBJ2-7|NA|12
CASSLEKAEQYF
TGTGCCAGCAGCTTAGAAAAAGCCGAGCAGTACTTC
>TRBV7-2|NA|TRBJ2-7|NA|15
CASSLEGTLSYEQYF
TGTGCCAGCAGCTTAGAGGGGACACTCTCCTACGAGCAGTACTTC
>TRBV7-9|TRBD1|TRBJ1-2|NA|13
CASSSGQGHGYTF
TGTGCCAGCAGCTCCGGACAGGGCCATGGCTACACCTTC
>TRBV4-1|NA|TRBJ1-3|NA|14
CASSQEGSGNTIYF
TGCGCCAGCAGCCAAGAGGGATCAGGAAACACCATATATTTT
>TRBV6-4|NA|TRBJ1-1|NA|14
CASSQTQENTEAFF
TGTGCCAGCAGTCAGACACAGGAGAACACTGAAGCTTTCTTT
>TRBV19|NA|TRBJ1-2|NA|13
CASKPTGSGGYTF
TGTGCCAGTAAGCCAACGGGGTCTGGTGGCTACACCTTC
>TRBV19|TRBD1|TRBJ2-7|NA|13
CASSRDSTYEQYF
TGTGCCAGTAGTCGGGACAGTACCTACGAGCAGTACTTC
>TRBV3-1/TRBV3-2|NA|TRBJ2-7|NA|15
CASSQGSGVSYEQYF
TGTGCCAGCAGCCAGGGTAGCGGAGTCTCCTACGAGCAGTACTTC
>TRBV24-1|NA|TRBJ2-5|NA|13
CATSDGYKETQYF
TGTGCCACCAGTGATGGGTACAAAGAGACCCAGTACTTC
>TRBV3-1/TRBV3-2|TRBD1|TRBJ2-3|NA|19
CASSQDPLTGTGGADTQYF
TGTGCCAGCAGCCAAGATCCCCTAACCGGGACAGGGGGAGCAGATACGCAGTATTTT
>TRBV2|NA|TRBJ1-5|NA|13
CASSPDWNQPQHF
TGTGCCAGCAGCCCGGACTGGAATCAGCCCCAGCATTTT
>TRBV5-1|NA|TRBJ2-7|NA|15
CASSQGGAGAYEQYF
TGCGCCAGCAGCCAGGGGGGCGCCGGGGCCTACGAGCAGTACTTC
>TRBV19|NA|TRBJ1-5|few|15
CASSRTVNSNQPQHF
TGTGCCAGTAGTCGGACAGTGAATAGCAATCAGCCCCAGCATTTT
>TRBV14|NA|TRBJ2-1|NA|13
CASSQEVPSEQFF
TGTGCCAGCAGCCAAGAAGTCCCAAGTGAGCAGTTCTTC
>TRBV3-1/TRBV3-2|TRBD1|TRBJ1-4|NA|16
CASSPALRGFGEKLFF
TGTGCCAGCAGCCCCGCCCTCAGGGGGTTTGGTGAAAAACTGTTTTTT
>TRBV2|NA|TRBJ1-1|NA|11
CASHGGSEAFF
TGTGCCAGCCATGGGGGCAGTGAAGCTTTCTTT